Given below is one T cell receptor (beta chain) in context. Its antigen remains unidentified. Other DNA sequences in this sample translate to the same CDR3. The investigators reverse transcribed all of the isolated RNA, so they sequenced expressed TCRB transcripts. The assay was immunoSEQ multiplex PCR, and TCRdb's table has in-frame clones only and misses some. The sample contains approximately 360,000 clones, roughly 12% of which appear only once. The sample comes from a study of beta chain features in type 1 diabetes. Trimming pared 0 bases from V and 1 base from J, leaving 4 bases between. This CDR3 spans 13 amino acids. Germline V gives CDR1 SGDLS, CDR2 YYNGEE. Study observations and caveats: Among all four CD4+ subsets, Type 1 diabetes patients had TCRB CDR3s that were moderately but significantly shorter.

This clonotype was obtained from a woman aged 18-29 years with type 1 diabetes. Sequencing input: naive CD4+ T cells from blood. The chain uses TRBV9 and TRBJ1-2; no reliable D call. The chain's CDR3 is CASSVDLNYGYTF. The CDR3 DNA is TGTGCCAGCAGCGTAGATCTTAACTATGGCTACACCTTC.